These T cell receptor beta chains were read from a single sample in a study of T cell responses to AZD1222 COVID-19 vaccine. Repertoires were generated with immunoSEQ multiplex PCR, while TCRdb's copy carries only in-frame clones and drops some. The sample records around 97,000 clones, about nine tenths being singletons. The sample was peripheral blood, taken on day 0 of AZD1222 vaccination. The receptors derive from an adult in good health. Each CDR3 is given with its conserved first and last residue. The D gene is left open where the match is weak. For some rows the clone size is stated as once, few or many, or as a class when expanded; others skip it.

j_call clone_size v_call d_call cdr3_aa cdr3_nt
TRBJ2-7 . TRBV12-3/TRBV12-4 . CASRGSYEQYF TGTGCCAGCAGGGGGTCCTACGAGCAGTACTTC
TRBJ1-4 . TRBV3-1/TRBV3-2 TRBD1 CASSPTGDDEKLFF TGTGCCAGCAGCCCGACAGGGGATGATGAAAAACTGTTTTTT
TRBJ2-7 . TRBV5-1 TRBD2 CASSPEGVAGLYEQYF TGCGCCAGCAGCCCGGAGGGGGTAGCGGGACTCTACGAGCAGTACTTC
TRBJ2-7 . TRBV7-6 TRBD1 CASSPGPGQGGSYEQYF TGTGCCAGCAGCCCAGGCCCGGGACAGGGGGGCTCCTACGAGCAGTACTTC
TRBJ1-4 . TRBV6-5 TRBD1 CASSYQTGSAEKLFF TGTGCCAGCAGTTACCAGACAGGGTCGGCTGAAAAACTGTTTTTT
TRBJ1-4 . TRBV27 . CASSQMVGAGKLFF TGTGCCAGCAGTCAGATGGTAGGGGCGGGAAAACTGTTTTTT
TRBJ1-4 . TRBV27 . CASSSLRWDGEKLFF TGTGCCAGCAGTTCCCTCAGGTGGGACGGAGAAAAACTGTTTTTT
TRBJ2-5 . TRBV29-1 . CSVDSSYQETQYF TGCAGCGTTGACTCGAGTTATCAAGAGACCCAGTACTTC
TRBJ2-3 once TRBV5-5 . CASSPTSTHTDTQYF TGTGCCAGCAGCCCCACGTCCACACACACAGATACGCAGTATTTT
TRBJ1-2 . TRBV11-3 TRBD1 CASSLGGRGRDYGYTF TGTGCCAGCAGCTTAGGGGGCAGGGGGCGGGACTATGGCTACACCTTC
TRBJ1-2 . TRBV7-9 TRBD1 CASSLWFPGGNYGYTF TGTGCCAGCAGCTTATGGTTTCCAGGGGGCAACTATGGCTACACCTTC
TRBJ1-1 . TRBV29-1 . CSVGLKLNTEAFF TGCAGCGTTGGTTTAAAATTGAACACTGAAGCTTTCTTT
TRBJ1-1 . TRBV5-1 . CASRGQGGTEAFF TGCGCCAGCAGAGGGCAGGGCGGCACTGAAGCTTTCTTT
TRBJ1-1 . TRBV5-6 . CASSLDATNTEAFF TGTGCCAGCAGCTTAGACGCCACAAACACTGAAGCTTTCTTT
TRBJ2-7 . TRBV19 . CASSSGPYEQYF TGTGCCAGTAGTTCAGGGCCCTACGAGCAGTACTTC
TRBJ2-3 . TRBV4-1 . CASSQESLTQYF TGCGCCAGCAGCCAAGAGTCCCTGACGCAGTATTTT
TRBJ1-6 . TRBV7-8 TRBD1 CASRPSHRTGGSYNSPLHF TGTGCCAGCAGACCGAGTCATCGGACAGGGGGTTCCTATAATTCACCCCTCCACTTT
TRBJ2-7 . TRBV6-1 . CASSEIFRLLANSYEQYF TGTGCCAGCAGTGAAATATTCCGGTTGCTAGCGAACTCCTACGAGCAGTACTTC
TRBJ2-3 once TRBV4-3 . CASSQVASSTDTQYF TGCGCCAGCAGCCAAGTTGCCTCCAGCACAGATACGCAGTATTTT
TRBJ2-3 . TRBV7-3 TRBD2 CASSSGTSGVPSTDTQYF TGTGCCAGCAGCTCCGGGACTAGCGGGGTTCCTAGCACAGATACGCAGTATTTT
TRBJ2-5 . TRBV19 TRBD2 CASRRTSGTYQETQYF TGTGCCAGTAGACGGACTAGCGGGACGTACCAAGAGACCCAGTACTTC
TRBJ1-2 . TRBV20-1 . CSTRGFSGYTF TGCAGCACCAGGGGTTTCTCTGGCTACACCTTC
TRBJ2-5 once TRBV5-1 TRBD1 CASSLDEGARETQYF TGCGCCAGCAGCCTCGATGAGGGGGCCCGAGAGACCCAGTACTTC
TRBJ2-5 . TRBV14 TRBD2 CASSQWRSSGETQYF TGTGCCAGCAGCCAATGGCGGAGTAGCGGGGAGACCCAGTACTTC
TRBJ1-5 . TRBV2 TRBD1 CASSHRGNSNQPQHF TGTGCCAGCAGTCACAGGGGGAATAGCAATCAGCCCCAGCATTTT
TRBJ1-5 . TRBV30 TRBD1 CACGTGAGNQPQHF TGTGCCTGCGGGACAGGGGCCGGCAATCAGCCCCAGCATTTT
TRBJ1-6 . TRBV30 . CAWSEDLYSPLHF TGTGCCTGGAGTGAGGACCTCTACTCACCCCTCCACTTT
TRBJ2-1 . TRBV4-3 . CASSQDQGGYEQFF TGCGCCAGCAGCCAAGATCAGGGGGGATATGAGCAGTTCTTC
TRBJ1-6 . TRBV11-3 . CASSLSEQTPLHF TGTGCCAGCAGCTTATCAGAGCAGACACCCCTCCACTTT
TRBJ1-1 . TRBV24-1 . CATSEGPGTEAFF TGTGCCACCAGTGAGGGGCCGGGCACTGAAGCTTTCTTT
TRBJ2-7 . TRBV12-5 . CASGLAVPLYEQYF TGTGCTAGTGGTTTGGCCGTACCCTTATACGAGCAGTACTTC
TRBJ1-2 . TRBV12-3/TRBV12-4 . CASSLVRGWGYTF TGTGCCAGCAGTTTAGTCCGGGGTTGGGGCTACACCTTC
TRBJ2-1 . TRBV12-5 TRBD1 CASGLVLGQGANEQFF TGTGCTAGTGGTTTGGTCCTAGGACAGGGGGCAAATGAGCAGTTCTTC
TRBJ1-2 . TRBV19 TRBD1 CASSIADEGAYGYTF TGTGCCAGTAGTATAGCGGATGAGGGGGCGTATGGCTACACCTTC
TRBJ1-6 . TRBV9 TRBD1 CASSRQGSYNSPLHF TGTGCCAGCAGCCGACAGGGTTCCTATAATTCACCCCTCCACTTT
TRBJ2-7 . TRBV7-2 TRBD1 CASSPLGQGTSEQYF TGTGCCAGCAGCCCACTGGGACAGGGAACCTCCGAGCAGTACTTC
TRBJ2-7 . TRBV4-1 . CASSQNPTGTYEQYF TGCGCCAGCAGCCAAAACCCAACAGGAACCTACGAGCAGTACTTC
TRBJ2-7 . TRBV11-3 . CASNPGTLTYEQYF TGTGCCAGCAACCCCGGGACACTTACCTACGAGCAGTACTTC
TRBJ1-2 once TRBV10-3 . CAISDRVGIANYGYTF TGTGCCATCAGTGATCGCGTTGGGATAGCGAACTATGGCTACACCTTC
TRBJ2-3 . TRBV24-1 TRBD2 CATSDSMGGSTDTQYF TGTGCCACCAGTGATTCGATGGGGGGGAGCACAGATACGCAGTATTTT
TRBJ1-1 . TRBV5-1 . CATRPHTGTAEAFF TGCGCCACTCGACCCCACACAGGGACGGCTGAAGCTTTCTTT
TRBJ2-7 . TRBV30 . CAWSAGDYEQYF TGTGCCTGGAGTGCGGGGGACTACGAGCAGTACTTC
TRBJ1-5 . TRBV7-4 TRBD1 CASAVQGAWRGNQPQHF TGTGCCAGCGCAGTACAGGGGGCGTGGAGGGGCAATCAGCCCCAGCATTTT
TRBJ2-7 once TRBV7-2 . CASSLEVGSYEQYF TGTGCCAGCAGCTTAGAAGTTGGCAGCTACGAGCAGTACTTC
TRBJ2-7 . TRBV10-3 . CAIRQQGRHEQYF TGTGCCATCAGACAACAGGGGAGGCACGAGCAGTACTTC
TRBJ1-1 . TRBV6-2/TRBV6-3 TRBD1 CASSSQGAMNTEAFF TGTGCCAGCAGTTCCCAGGGGGCGATGAACACTGAAGCTTTCTTT
TRBJ1-1 . TRBV15 . CATSRWVNTEAFF TGTGCCACCAGCAGATGGGTGAACACTGAAGCTTTCTTT
TRBJ2-5 . TRBV4-1 . CASSQGVGRETQYF TGCGCCAGCAGCCAAGGTGTGGGAAGAGAGACCCAGTACTTC
TRBJ1-4 . TRBV28 . CASSTRRGIVPTNEKLFF TGTGCCAGCAGTACTCGAAGGGGTATTGTCCCAACTAATGAAAAACTGTTTTTT
TRBJ2-4 . TRBV5-1 . CASSPAGSHPKNIQYF TGCGCCAGCAGCCCCGCGGGCAGCCACCCCAAAAACATTCAGTACTTC
TRBJ2-1 few TRBV12-3/TRBV12-4 . CASTLQEGNEQFF TGTGCCAGCACCCTCCAGGAAGGCAATGAGCAGTTCTTC
TRBJ2-5 few TRBV10-3 TRBD2 CASTPSGETQYF TGTGCCAGCACTCCTAGCGGGGAGACCCAGTACTTC
TRBJ1-5 . TRBV19 . CASNNGGRQPQHF TGTGCCAGTAATAACGGGGGGCGACAGCCCCAGCATTTT
TRBJ1-3 . TRBV7-9 . CASSRTGTPGNTIYF TGTGCCAGCAGCAGGACCGGGACACCCGGAAACACCATATATTTT